One and the same sample provided the 26 T cell receptor beta chains below, sequenced in a study of blood T cell repertoires in COVID-19. The repertoire was sequenced with immunoSEQ multiplex PCR; TCRdb's copy has only in-frame clones and lacks some. The sample carries about 330,000 clones, roughly 90% recorded once. Sample: peripheral blood. The receptors were sampled from a man younger than 45 with COVID-19, enrolled during active disease.

The chain recombines TRBV6-5 with TRBJ2-1, with 7 bases matching TRBD1. V lost 8 bases, J lost 7 bases, and 8 bases stayed unmatched. Germline CDR1 reads MNHEY; CDR2 reads SVGAGI. This CDR3 region has 13 residues. The CDR3 loop reads CASCRTGENEQFF. CDR3 nucleotide sequence: TGTGCCAGCTGTAGAACAGGGGAGAATGAGCAGTTCTTC.

The V call is TRBV28, the J call TRBJ2-2; 9 bases match TRBD1. V gave up 7 bases and J gave up 4 bases; unmatched junction bases: 16. Germline loops: CDR1 MDHEN, CDR2 SYDVKM. CDR3 length: 18 amino acids. The CDR3 is CASNPTPGQGGSTGELFF. The CDR3 coding sequence is TGTGCCAGCAATCCTACCCCGGGACAGGGAGGGAGCACCGGGGAGCTGTTTTTT.

This rearrangement joins TRBV6-5 to TRBJ1-2; TRBD1 agrees at 7 bases. Germline V CDR1 and CDR2: MNHEY, SVGAGI. The CDR3 extends over 16 amino acids. V gave up 2 bases and J gave up 8 bases; unmatched junction bases: 14. CDR3: CASSYGGGGQPVGYTF. CDR3 DNA: TGTGCCAGCAGTTACGGCGGGGGGGGACAGCCGGTGGGCTACACCTTC.

CDR3 coding DNA: TGTGCCAGCTCACTCCGACAAGATGGGCATCAGCCCCAGCATTTT. It specifies CASSLRQDGHQPQHF. This chain connects TRBV18 to TRBJ1-5; D call uncertain. The CDR3 is 15 residues long. V was trimmed by 4 bases and J by 5 bases, leaving 15 bases between them. CDR1 and CDR2 (germline): KGHSH, LQKENI.

The chain combines TRBV7-9 with TRBJ1-1, with 9 bases lining up with TRBD1. There are 17 residues in the CDR3. With 3 bases clipped from V and 1 base from J, the junction kept 9 bases outside the gene matches. The germline V gene has CDR1 SEHNR and CDR2 FQNEAQ (reference sequence). This CDR3 is CASSLSPGTGPNTEAFF. CDR3 nucleotide sequence: TGTGCCAGCAGCTTGAGTCCCGGGACAGGGCCGAACACTGAAGCTTTCTTT. Together with reference TRBV7-9 and TRBJ1-1, the CDR3 gives the full variable domain: DTGVSQNPRHKITKRGQNVTFRCDPISEHNRLYWYRQTLGQGPEFLTYFQNEAQLEKSRLLSDRFSAERPKGSFSTLEIQRTEQGDSAMYLCASSLSPGTGPNTEAFFGQGTRLTVV.

The chain joins TRBV29-1 to TRBJ2-7; D is undetermined. The CDR3 runs to 11 residues. V was clipped by 5 bases and J by 1 base, with 6 bases between them. The germline V gene has CDR1 SQVTM and CDR2 ANQGSEA. In DNA form, the CDR3 reads TGCAGCGTTACAGTTTCCTACGAGCAGTACTTC. As protein: CSVTVSYEQYF.

This clone was seen a single time. The CDR3 nucleotides are TGTGCCAGTAGGAGGACAGGGACAGGGGATCTAGGCTACACCTTC. Protein sequence: CASRRTGTGDLGYTF. The chain uses TRBV19 and TRBJ1-2; 10 positions match TRBD1. CDR1 and CDR2 (germline): LNHDA, SQIVND (reference sequence). The length of the CDR3 is 15 residues. V was pared by 6 bases and J by 8 bases, with 12 bases of the junction left unmatched.

The count of this clone is one. The same CDR3 can be traced to other DNA sequences in this sample. V gene TRBV28 combines with J gene TRBJ2-7; D call uncertain. V dropped 2 bases and J dropped 6 bases, with 5 bases sitting between them. CDR3 length equals 11 residues. Germline values: CDR1 MDHEN, CDR2 SYDVKM. CDR3 coding DNA: TGTGCCAGCAGTTTAGGGCGCGAGCAGTACTTC. Its protein product is CASSLGREQYF.

V gene TRBV9 combines with J gene TRBJ2-5; 10 nucleotides line up with TRBD2. J was trimmed by 4 bases and V by 2 bases; bases with no gene match: 5. The germline V gene has CDR1 SGDLS and CDR2 YYNGEE. The CDR3 contains 15 residues. The CDR3 nucleotides are TGTGCCAGCAGCGTGGCCAGCGGGAGGGCAGAGACCCAGTACTTC. Translated: CASSVASGRAETQYF.

V usage is TRBV6-6 and J usage is TRBJ1-2; 8 nucleotides align to TRBD1. The CDR3 consists of 19 residues. V lost 6 bases and J lost 2; bases outside the gene matches: 20. CDR1 MNHNY and CDR2 SVGAGI come from the germline V gene (reference sequence). CDR3: CASSSAGGGRVGGNYGYTF. In DNA, the CDR3 is TGTGCCAGCAGCTCGGCAGGGGGCGGGAGGGTTGGTGGCAACTATGGCTACACCTTC.

The chain recombines TRBV6-5 with TRBJ2-7; D might be TRBD1 (5 bases). V was shortened by 6 bases and J by 1 base, with 13 bases between the two germline ends. Germline V gene sequence: CDR1 MNHEY, CDR2 SVGAGI. CDR3 length equals 14 residues. CDR3 in amino acids: CASRRRTLSYEQYF. In DNA form, the CDR3 reads TGTGCCAGCAGACGCCGGACACTTTCCTACGAGCAGTACTTC.

This chain connects TRBV7-2 to TRBJ1-2; D not resolved. The germline V gene encodes CDR1 SGHTA and CDR2 FQGNSA. The CDR3 contains 15 residues. Trimming removed 1 base at V and 0 bases at J, with 9 bases between. CDR3 amino acids: CASSLGTGANYGYTF. The CDR3 bases are TGTGCCAGCAGCTTAGGGACTGGAGCTAACTATGGCTACACCTTC.

The chain carries TRBV4-1 and TRBJ1-1; D unresolved. The germline CDR1 and CDR2 sequences are MGHRA and YSYEKL. The CDR3 sequence is 14 residues long. V was cut by 5 bases and J by 1 base, with 11 bases left in between. CDR3 loop: CASSLRTANTEAFF. The CDR3 nucleotides are TGCGCCAGCAGCTTAAGGACTGCGAACACTGAAGCTTTCTTT.

The J gene is TRBJ2-1, the V gene TRBV6-4; D is unclear. The CDR3 is made up of 16 amino acids. Trimming removed 0 bases at V and 0 bases at J, with 9 bases between. The germline V gene encodes CDR1 MRHNA and CDR2 SNTAGT. This CDR3 reads CASSDSGGGSYNEQFF. The CDR3 bases are TGTGCCAGCAGTGACTCTGGCGGCGGCTCCTACAATGAGCAGTTCTTC.

V gene TRBV10-3 combines with J gene TRBJ2-7, with TRBD2 identical over 10 bases. The length of the CDR3 is 14 residues. V trimming: 7 bases; J trimming: 4 bases; junction bases outside the gene matches: 7. CDR1 ENHRY and CDR2 SYGVKD come from the germline V gene. CDR3 sequence: CAITEAGGSYEQYF. CDR3 bases: TGTGCCATCACCGAAGCGGGGGGGAGTTACGAGCAGTACTTC.

As to this clone: Other nucleotide sequences in the sample specify the same CDR3. The chain couples TRBV18 to TRBJ1-5; 7 nucleotides match TRBD1. Germline V gene data show CDR1 as KGHSH and CDR2 as LQKENI. The V gene end was trimmed by 3 bases and the J gene end by 4 bases; junction bases not matched to a gene: 0. The CDR3 covers 13 residues. The CDR3 sequence: CASSPDRNQPQHF. The CDR3 coding sequence is TGTGCCAGCTCACCGGACAGGAATCAGCCCCAGCATTTT.

In its sample, this clone was seen a few times. The chain employs TRBV6-5 and TRBJ2-4; D remains ambiguous. CDR1 MNHEY and CDR2 SVGAGI come from the germline V gene. V shed 0 bases and J shed 0 bases, with 6 bases lying between them. The CDR3 covers 15 residues. CDR3 nucleotide sequence: TGTGCCAGCAGTTACTCACTGCTAGCCAAAAACATTCAGTACTTC. Translation gives CASSYSLLAKNIQYF.

The rearrangement uses TRBV24-1 and TRBJ2-1; TRBD2 matches at 10 bases. Trimming took 5 bases from V and 6 from J; bases not matched to a gene: 6. The V gene's germline CDR1 is KGHDR and CDR2 SFDVKD. The CDR3 is 15 residues long. CDR3 region: CATSGVGLASNEQFF. Written as DNA, the CDR3 is TGTGCCACCAGTGGGGTGGGACTAGCGTCCAATGAGCAGTTCTTC.

The rearrangement links TRBV6-2 or TRBV6-3 to TRBJ1-1, with D tentatively TRBD1 (6 bases). Germline-derived CDR1 and CDR2 are MNHEY and SVGEGT. The CDR3 loop spans 15 amino acids. Trimming removed 5 bases from V and 0 bases from J, with 13 bases in between. The CDR3 bases are TGTGCCAGCAGTCCCGGACAGTACATGAACACTGAAGCTTTCTTT. Amino acids: CASSPGQYMNTEAFF.

The chain couples TRBV6-2 or TRBV6-3 to TRBJ1-5; tentative D call: TRBD1 (5 bases). CDR1 MNHEY and CDR2 SVGEGT come from the germline V gene. V was trimmed by 2 bases and J by 6 bases, leaving 11 bases between them. This CDR3 is 14 amino acids long. The DNA for the CDR3 is TGTGCCAGCAGTTACGGGCAGGGTACTCAGCCCCAGCATTTT. The encoded protein is CASSYGQGTQPQHF.

The V gene is TRBV19, the J gene TRBJ2-1; 9 bases fit TRBD2. The CDR3 spans 15 residues. The V segment lost 1 base and the J segment 12 bases; nucleotides outside the gene matches: 10. Per germline, CDR1 LNHDA and CDR2 SQIVND (reference sequence). The CDR3 reads CASSIGSGRPELQFF. The CDR3 coding sequence is TGTGCCAGTAGTATAGGGAGCGGGAGGCCTGAACTGCAGTTCTTC.

The chain uses TRBV6-5 and TRBJ2-1; 7 bases are shared with TRBD2. CDR1 is MNHEY and CDR2 is SVGAGI in the germline V gene. V was clipped by 4 bases and J by 4 bases; unmatched bases: 1. The CDR3 is made up of 13 amino acids. The CDR3 is CASSWDYYNEQFF. The CDR3 DNA reads TGTGCCAGCAGTTGGGACTATTACAATGAGCAGTTCTTC.

The genes are TRBV3-1 (or the pseudogene TRBV3-2) and TRBJ2-2, with 9 bases identical to TRBD1. This CDR3 has 15 amino acids. With 5 bases clipped from V and 3 bases from J, the junction kept 4 bases outside the gene matches. From germline, CDR1 is LGHDT and CDR2 YNNKEL (reference sequence). CDR3 residues: CASSFWTGDTGELFF. Written as DNA, the CDR3 is TGTGCCAGCAGCTTCTGGACAGGGGACACCGGGGAGCTGTTTTTT.

The chain links TRBV5-1 to TRBJ2-2; 13 bases align to TRBD2. After removal of 2 bases from V and 6 bases from J, the junction contained 1 base not matched to a gene. The CDR3 length is 15 residues. CDR1 is SGHRS and CDR2 is YFSETQ in the germline V gene. The CDR3 DNA follows: TGCGCCAGCAGCTTCGGACTAGCGGGAGCCGGGGAGCTGTTTTTT. This encodes CASSFGLAGAGELFF.

The chain couples TRBV5-6 to TRBJ1-2; D possibly corresponds to TRBD1 (6 bases). The CDR3 contains 15 residues. The germline CDR1 and CDR2 sequences are SGHDT and YYEEEE. The V and J ends lost 4 bases and 0 bases respectively, with 13 bases between them. CDR3 in DNA: TGTGCCAGCAGCCCGAGGACAGTAGCTAACTATGGCTACACCTTC. Protein sequence: CASSPRTVANYGYTF.

The V call is TRBV23-1, the J call TRBJ1-6; 7 bases are a match to TRBD1. TRBV23-1 is annotated as an ORF whose role is uncertain. The CDR3 consists of 18 residues. J lost 0 bases, V lost 6 bases, and 11 bases had no gene match. The CDR3 loop is CASSPPGQPISYNSPLHF. DNA for the CDR3: TGCGCCAGCAGCCCTCCGGGACAGCCGATCTCCTATAATTCACCCCTCCACTTT.